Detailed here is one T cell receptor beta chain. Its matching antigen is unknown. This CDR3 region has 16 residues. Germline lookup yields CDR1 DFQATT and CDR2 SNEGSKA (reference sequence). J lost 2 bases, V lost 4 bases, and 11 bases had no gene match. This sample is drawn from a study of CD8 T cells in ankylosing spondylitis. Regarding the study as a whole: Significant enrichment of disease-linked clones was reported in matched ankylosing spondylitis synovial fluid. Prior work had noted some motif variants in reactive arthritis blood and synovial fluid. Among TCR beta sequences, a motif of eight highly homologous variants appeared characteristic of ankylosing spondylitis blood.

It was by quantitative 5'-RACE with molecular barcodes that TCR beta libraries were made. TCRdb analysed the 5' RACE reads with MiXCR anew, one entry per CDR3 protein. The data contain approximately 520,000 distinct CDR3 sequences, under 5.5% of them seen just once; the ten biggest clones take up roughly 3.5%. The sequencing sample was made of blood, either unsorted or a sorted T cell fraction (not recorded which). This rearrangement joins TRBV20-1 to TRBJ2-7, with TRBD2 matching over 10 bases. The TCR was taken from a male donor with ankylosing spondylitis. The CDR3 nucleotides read TGCAGTGCTACGAACCCGACTAGCGGGCGGCCCTACGAGCAGTACTTC. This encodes CSATNPTSGRPYEQYF.